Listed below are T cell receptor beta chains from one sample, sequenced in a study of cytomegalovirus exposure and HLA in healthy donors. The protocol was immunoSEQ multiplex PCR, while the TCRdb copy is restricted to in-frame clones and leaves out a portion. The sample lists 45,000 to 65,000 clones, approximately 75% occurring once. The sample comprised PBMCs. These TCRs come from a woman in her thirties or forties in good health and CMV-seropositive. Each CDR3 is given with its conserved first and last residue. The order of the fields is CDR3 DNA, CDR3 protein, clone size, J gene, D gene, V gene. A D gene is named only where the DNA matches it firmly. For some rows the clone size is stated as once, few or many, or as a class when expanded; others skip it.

CDR3 DNA: TGTGCCAGCAGCGCCGGGGTTACTACACCCCTCCACTTT
CDR3 protein: CASSAGVTTPLHF
clone size: -
J gene: TRBJ1-6
D gene: -
V gene: TRBV9

CDR3 DNA: TGTGCCAGCAGCCAAGCGGGGGGGGCGACAGATACGCAGTATTTT
CDR3 protein: CASSQAGGATDTQYF
clone size: once
J gene: TRBJ2-3
D gene: TRBD2
V gene: TRBV4-2

CDR3 DNA: TGTGCCAGCAGCGTAGCTGCAGGGGGCGAGTATGGCTACACCTTC
CDR3 protein: CASSVAAGGEYGYTF
clone size: once
J gene: TRBJ1-2
D gene: TRBD1
V gene: TRBV9

CDR3 DNA: TGTGCCTGGAGTGGACAGAGCAATCAGCCCCAGCATTTT
CDR3 protein: CAWSGQSNQPQHF
clone size: -
J gene: TRBJ1-5
D gene: -
V gene: TRBV30

CDR3 DNA: TGTGCTAGTGGGGCAGAGAACACCGGGGAGCTGTTTTTT
CDR3 protein: CASGAENTGELFF
clone size: -
J gene: TRBJ2-2
D gene: -
V gene: TRBV12-5

CDR3 DNA: TGTGCCAGCAGCGGCCAGGGACAGGGGGCCTACGAGCAGTACTTC
CDR3 protein: CASSGQGQGAYEQYF
clone size: -
J gene: TRBJ2-7
D gene: TRBD1
V gene: TRBV2

CDR3 DNA: TGTGCCAGCAGTGACGGGGGGGGCATTGCAGATACGCAGTATTTT
CDR3 protein: CASSDGGGIADTQYF
clone size: -
J gene: TRBJ2-3
D gene: -
V gene: TRBV6-4

CDR3 DNA: TGCGCCAGCAGTTCGGGACAGGGGTTAAGAGAGACCCAGTACTTC
CDR3 protein: CASSSGQGLRETQYF
clone size: -
J gene: TRBJ2-5
D gene: TRBD1
V gene: TRBV5-1

CDR3 DNA: TGTGCCAGCAGCTTAACGCGGGGGGGCACCGGGGAGCTGTTTTTT
CDR3 protein: CASSLTRGGTGELFF
clone size: -
J gene: TRBJ2-2
D gene: TRBD2
V gene: TRBV7-6

CDR3 DNA: TGTGCCAGCAGTTTCGGACTAGCGGGGGGGCCAGATACGCAGTATTTT
CDR3 protein: CASSFGLAGGPDTQYF
clone size: -
J gene: TRBJ2-3
D gene: TRBD2
V gene: TRBV6-6

CDR3 DNA: TGTGCCAGCGACCCCCGCAGGGGGTACGAGCAGTACTTC
CDR3 protein: CASDPRRGYEQYF
clone size: -
J gene: TRBJ2-7
D gene: TRBD1
V gene: TRBV6-1

CDR3 DNA: TGTGCCAGCAGCTTAGGGACTAGCGTCGATACGCAGTATTTT
CDR3 protein: CASSLGTSVDTQYF
clone size: once
J gene: TRBJ2-3
D gene: TRBD2
V gene: TRBV7-9

CDR3 DNA: TGTGCCAGCAGTCACAGTAACCCACTTATCTACGAGCAGTACTTC
CDR3 protein: CASSHSNPLIYEQYF
clone size: once
J gene: TRBJ2-7
D gene: -
V gene: TRBV7-2

CDR3 DNA: TGTGCCTGGAACAGATTCTACGCTCCCATCCCTCGCGAGCAGTACTTC
CDR3 protein: CAWNRFYAPIPREQYF
clone size: -
J gene: TRBJ2-7
D gene: -
V gene: TRBV30

CDR3 DNA: TGTGCCAGCATGCTCGGTCACTCGAACACTGAAGCTTTCTTT
CDR3 protein: CASMLGHSNTEAFF
clone size: -
J gene: TRBJ1-1
D gene: -
V gene: TRBV7-8

CDR3 DNA: TGTGCCAGCAGCGTAGATTGGAGGGATTCACCCCTCCACTTT
CDR3 protein: CASSVDWRDSPLHF
clone size: -
J gene: TRBJ1-6
D gene: -
V gene: TRBV9

CDR3 DNA: TGTGCCAGCAGTGCTCCGGACAGGGGAAGAGAGACCCAGTACTTC
CDR3 protein: CASSAPDRGRETQYF
clone size: -
J gene: TRBJ2-5
D gene: TRBD1
V gene: TRBV6-6

CDR3 DNA: TGCGCCAGCAGCTTGTTTCCAGGGGACAATGAGCAGTTCTTC
CDR3 protein: CASSLFPGDNEQFF
clone size: few
J gene: TRBJ2-1
D gene: -
V gene: TRBV5-1

CDR3 DNA: TGTGCCAGCTCCCTCAGAACAAGTGGGGCCAACGTCCTGACTTTC
CDR3 protein: CASSLRTSGANVLTF
clone size: -
J gene: TRBJ2-6
D gene: -
V gene: TRBV18

CDR3 DNA: TGTGCCAGCAGTTATGACAGGGCGAGCAATCAGCCCCAGCATTTT
CDR3 protein: CASSYDRASNQPQHF
clone size: -
J gene: TRBJ1-5
D gene: TRBD1
V gene: TRBV6-6

CDR3 DNA: TGTGCCAGCACCCTGGGGACTAGCGGGGGCCTGAGGAAGACCCAGTACTTC
CDR3 protein: CASTLGTSGGLRKTQYF
clone size: few
J gene: TRBJ2-5
D gene: TRBD2
V gene: TRBV2

CDR3 DNA: TGCGCCAGCAGCCGGGACAGACAAGAGACCCAGTACTTC
CDR3 protein: CASSRDRQETQYF
clone size: -
J gene: TRBJ2-5
D gene: TRBD1
V gene: TRBV5-1

CDR3 DNA: TGTGCCAGCAGTTTTGGACAGGGATCGAGGAACACTGAAGCTTTCTTT
CDR3 protein: CASSFGQGSRNTEAFF
clone size: -
J gene: TRBJ1-1
D gene: TRBD1
V gene: TRBV6-5

CDR3 DNA: TGCGCCAGCAGCCCAGGACTAGCGGGGTACGGGACACATTTCGATGAGCAGTTCTTC
CDR3 protein: CASSPGLAGYGTHFDEQFF
clone size: -
J gene: TRBJ2-1
D gene: TRBD2
V gene: TRBV5-1

CDR3 DNA: TGTGCCAGCCGTTCTCGGACAGGACCCCCCGGGGAGCTGTTTTTT
CDR3 protein: CASRSRTGPPGELFF
clone size: -
J gene: TRBJ2-2
D gene: TRBD1
V gene: TRBV27

CDR3 DNA: TGCGCCAGCAGCTTGAGGGAGGGTTCCTATAATTCACCCCTCCACTTT
CDR3 protein: CASSLREGSYNSPLHF
clone size: once
J gene: TRBJ1-6
D gene: -
V gene: TRBV5-1

CDR3 DNA: TGTGCCAGTAGTACTAGCGGTTACAATGAGCAGTTCTTC
CDR3 protein: CASSTSGYNEQFF
clone size: -
J gene: TRBJ2-1
D gene: TRBD2
V gene: TRBV19

CDR3 DNA: TGCGCCAGCAGTGTTGGGGCTCGCACAGATACGCAGTATTTT
CDR3 protein: CASSVGARTDTQYF
clone size: -
J gene: TRBJ2-3
D gene: -
V gene: TRBV10-2

CDR3 DNA: TGTGCCAGCAGGGGAGGGTTTGGTGGAAACACCATATATTTT
CDR3 protein: CASRGGFGGNTIYF
clone size: -
J gene: TRBJ1-3
D gene: -
V gene: TRBV27

CDR3 DNA: TGTGCCAGCAGCTTACACGGTTACAATGAGCAGTTCTTC
CDR3 protein: CASSLHGYNEQFF
clone size: -
J gene: TRBJ2-1
D gene: -
V gene: TRBV11-2

CDR3 DNA: TGCAGCGTGCTGACATATGACTACGAGCAGTACTTC
CDR3 protein: CSVLTYDYEQYF
clone size: -
J gene: TRBJ2-7
D gene: -
V gene: TRBV29-1

CDR3 DNA: TGTGCCAGCAGTTCCGGGGACAGGGGGCTTTCACCCCTCCACTTT
CDR3 protein: CASSSGDRGLSPLHF
clone size: -
J gene: TRBJ1-6
D gene: TRBD1
V gene: TRBV27

CDR3 DNA: TGTGCCAGCAGCTCTAGGGTCGGGGAGGGGCAGCCCCAGCATTTT
CDR3 protein: CASSSRVGEGQPQHF
clone size: -
J gene: TRBJ1-5
D gene: -
V gene: TRBV7-2

CDR3 DNA: TGTGCCAGCTCACCACTGGCAGGGGAGGGCGAGCAGTACTTC
CDR3 protein: CASSPLAGEGEQYF
clone size: -
J gene: TRBJ2-7
D gene: -
V gene: TRBV18

CDR3 DNA: TGCGCCAGCGCTAGCGGGAGCCCAGAGACCCAGTACTTC
CDR3 protein: CASASGSPETQYF
clone size: few
J gene: TRBJ2-5
D gene: TRBD2
V gene: TRBV10-2

CDR3 DNA: TGTGCCAGCAGTCCTAAAGGTAGCGGGGGGTATCACAATGAGCAGTTCTTC
CDR3 protein: CASSPKGSGGYHNEQFF
clone size: -
J gene: TRBJ2-1
D gene: TRBD2
V gene: TRBV27

CDR3 DNA: TGTGCCAGCAGTGAAGCGGTGGGGCAGGGGAAGGGCCGGGAGCTGTTTTTT
CDR3 protein: CASSEAVGQGKGRELFF
clone size: -
J gene: TRBJ2-2
D gene: -
V gene: TRBV6-1

CDR3 DNA: TGTGCCAGCAGCCGCCAGATTCCAGGGAAGAAGGAGACTGAAGCTTTCTTT
CDR3 protein: CASSRQIPGKKETEAFF
clone size: -
J gene: TRBJ1-1
D gene: -
V gene: TRBV11-2

CDR3 DNA: TGCGCCAGCAGCCCAATTTCAGGGAATGGGGGCTACACCTTC
CDR3 protein: CASSPISGNGGYTF
clone size: -
J gene: TRBJ1-2
D gene: -
V gene: TRBV10-2

CDR3 DNA: TGCGCCAGCAGCCATGGGCGAGGGGGCGGTCAGCCCCAGCATTTT
CDR3 protein: CASSHGRGGGQPQHF
clone size: -
J gene: TRBJ1-5
D gene: TRBD1
V gene: TRBV4-1

CDR3 DNA: TGTGCCAGCAGCCCGGACAGGGGGCGGGCTGGCTACACCTTC
CDR3 protein: CASSPDRGRAGYTF
clone size: -
J gene: TRBJ1-2
D gene: TRBD1
V gene: TRBV28

CDR3 DNA: TGTGCCAGCAGTTTCCGGGGGGGGGATTCACCCCTCCACTTT
CDR3 protein: CASSFRGGDSPLHF
clone size: -
J gene: TRBJ1-6
D gene: -
V gene: TRBV27

CDR3 DNA: TGTGCCAGCAGCCGCAGCTCCTACGAGCAGTACTTC
CDR3 protein: CASSRSSYEQYF
clone size: -
J gene: TRBJ2-7
D gene: -
V gene: TRBV7-2

CDR3 DNA: TGTGCCAGCAGCCGGATCGACAGGGGAAATAATTCACCCCTCCACTTT
CDR3 protein: CASSRIDRGNNSPLHF
clone size: -
J gene: TRBJ1-6
D gene: TRBD1
V gene: TRBV11-2

CDR3 DNA: TGTGCCAGCAGCTTGGGACTAGCGGGGGGCGGAGGAGAGACCCAGTACTTC
CDR3 protein: CASSLGLAGGGGETQYF
clone size: -
J gene: TRBJ2-5
D gene: TRBD2
V gene: TRBV5-5

CDR3 DNA: TGTGCCAGCAGCTTAGTGGGGACAGGGAGTAACTATGGCTACACCTTC
CDR3 protein: CASSLVGTGSNYGYTF
clone size: -
J gene: TRBJ1-2
D gene: TRBD1
V gene: TRBV7-2

CDR3 DNA: TGTGCCAGCACCAGCGCCGGATCCGGGACCCAGTACTTC
CDR3 protein: CASTSAGSGTQYF
clone size: -
J gene: TRBJ2-5
D gene: -
V gene: TRBV6-5

CDR3 DNA: TGTGCCAGCAGCTTAGGGGACAGCTCCTACAATGAGCAGTTCTTC
CDR3 protein: CASSLGDSSYNEQFF
clone size: -
J gene: TRBJ2-1
D gene: TRBD1
V gene: TRBV7-9

CDR3 DNA: TGTGCCAGCAGGCCCGAGTACACCGGGGAGCTGTTTTTT
CDR3 protein: CASRPEYTGELFF
clone size: once
J gene: TRBJ2-2
D gene: -
V gene: TRBV6-6

CDR3 DNA: TGTGCCAGTAGTATGGGGAGCGAGGCCTACGAGCAGTACTTC
CDR3 protein: CASSMGSEAYEQYF
clone size: -
J gene: TRBJ2-7
D gene: -
V gene: TRBV19

CDR3 DNA: TGTGCCAGCAGTTTATCAGGGGACACCCTGATGGCTAACTATGGCTACACCTTC
CDR3 protein: CASSLSGDTLMANYGYTF
clone size: once
J gene: TRBJ1-2
D gene: -
V gene: TRBV27

CDR3 DNA: TGTGCCATCAGTGGATTTACTAATCAGCCCCAGCATTTT
CDR3 protein: CAISGFTNQPQHF
clone size: -
J gene: TRBJ1-5
D gene: -
V gene: TRBV10-3

CDR3 DNA: TGTGCCAGCAGTACACTAGCGGGGGCCTCCTACGAGCAGTACTTC
CDR3 protein: CASSTLAGASYEQYF
clone size: -
J gene: TRBJ2-7
D gene: TRBD2
V gene: TRBV6-1

CDR3 DNA: TGTGCCATCCTGACAGCTCGTGATGAAGCTTTCTTT
CDR3 protein: CAILTARDEAFF
clone size: -
J gene: TRBJ1-1
D gene: -
V gene: TRBV2

CDR3 DNA: TGTGCCAGCAGTGACAGGGACACCGGGGAGCTGTTTTTT
CDR3 protein: CASSDRDTGELFF
clone size: -
J gene: TRBJ2-2
D gene: TRBD1
V gene: TRBV6-5

CDR3 DNA: TGCGCCAGCAGCCGGACAGGTTCCGAGCAGTACTTC
CDR3 protein: CASSRTGSEQYF
clone size: -
J gene: TRBJ2-7
D gene: TRBD1
V gene: TRBV5-1

CDR3 DNA: TGCGCCAGCAGGGGGGCGGGTACCCGGTATTTT
CDR3 protein: CASRGAGTRYF
clone size: -
J gene: TRBJ2-3
D gene: -
V gene: TRBV5-1

CDR3 DNA: TGTGCCAGCAGCTTGGCACAAGCGGGCGACGAGCAGTACTTC
CDR3 protein: CASSLAQAGDEQYF
clone size: -
J gene: TRBJ2-7
D gene: -
V gene: TRBV5-6

CDR3 DNA: TGTGCCAGCAGTCTTACACGCACAGATACGCAGTATTTT
CDR3 protein: CASSLTRTDTQYF
clone size: -
J gene: TRBJ2-3
D gene: -
V gene: TRBV27

CDR3 DNA: TGTGCCAGCAGTGGCTTGACAGGGTCCAACACTGAAGCTTTCTTT
CDR3 protein: CASSGLTGSNTEAFF
clone size: -
J gene: TRBJ1-1
D gene: TRBD1
V gene: TRBV2